This T cell receptor (beta chain) was recorded in a study of T cell responses to AZD1222 COVID-19 vaccine. Study-wide findings and caveats: Nearly half of spike-specific TCRs reportedly target variant regions that are unmutated in the B.1.351 and B.1.1.7 variants. The donor cohort was predominantly white British with a female majority, and clonal diversity may have been underestimated.

For this clone: Its antigen is as yet unknown.

The germline V and J ends were trimmed by 9 bases and 4 bases, with 13 bases remaining between them. Germline V gives CDR1 LNHDA, CDR2 SQIVND (reference sequence). This CDR3 has 13 residues. The method was immunoSEQ multiplex PCR; TCRdb's version includes in-frame clones alone and lacks a portion of them. The repertoire holds roughly 150,000 clones, with about 91% as singletons. This receptor was obtained from an adult who received the AZD1222 COVID-19 vaccine. The input for sequencing was peripheral blood, taken 28 days after the second AZD1222 dose. The V and J genes are TRBV19 and TRBJ1-3; D is uncertain. The CDR3 bases are TGTGCCAGCCAGCAGGAATTCGGAAACACCATATATTTT. This sequence encodes CASQQEFGNTIYF.